Shown below are 21 T cell receptor beta chains from a single sample sequenced in a study of response to subunit inactivated influenza vaccine. A single record per CDR3 protein comes from TCRdb applying MiXCR to the RT-PCR reads. This table holds a few hundred thousand distinct CDR3 sequences, 20% to 25% found once. Material: PBMCs from blood, obtained less than 22 months after vaccination. Every receptor here comes from a man between 50 and 69 years old who received an inactivated influenza vaccine.

This chain links TRBV6-2 or TRBV6-3 with TRBJ1-1; D unresolved. Trimming shortened V by 0 bases and J by 7 bases, and 21 bases separated the two germline ends. The germline V gene encodes CDR1 MNHEY and CDR2 SVGEGT. This CDR3 is built from 17 residues. CDR3 bases: TGTGCCAGCAGTTACTCGAGCGTGGGGTTGGGTCTCCATGAAGCTTTCTTT. Protein: CASSYSSVGLGLHEAFF.

This clonotype was seen a few times. The chain employs TRBV12-3 or TRBV12-4 and TRBJ2-1; D may be TRBD1 or TRBD2 (5 bases each). The CDR3 sequence is 15 residues long. Trimming removed 4 bases from V and 4 bases from J, with 14 bases in between. The CDR3 region has the DNA TGTGCCAGCAGTTCCGGGACGGAAATTTACAATGAGCAGTTCTTC. Its protein is CASSSGTEIYNEQFF.

This clonotype appeared a few times. This sequence joins TRBV14 and TRBJ2-1; unclear D gene. This CDR3 comprises 14 residues. The germline V gene has CDR1 SGHDN and CDR2 FVKESK. V shed 0 bases and J shed 5 bases, with 8 bases lying between them. CDR3 loop: CASSQDVWDNEQFF. The CDR3 DNA reads as TGTGCCAGCAGCCAAGATGTCTGGGACAATGAGCAGTTCTTC.

V usage is TRBV11-1 and J usage is TRBJ2-1; 14 bases match TRBD2. V was pared by 5 bases and J by 2 bases, with 11 bases of the junction left unmatched. The length of the CDR3 is 19 residues. Germline CDR1 is SGHAT and CDR2 is FQDESV (reference sequence). The CDR3 region has the DNA TGTGCCAGCAGCCGACTAGCGGGAGGGCCCCGGGAGCCCTACAATGAGCAGTTCTTC. Translating gives CASSRLAGGPREPYNEQFF.

The chain carries TRBV20-1 and TRBJ2-3, with D perhaps being TRBD1 or TRBD2 (6 bases each). The CDR3 length is 14 residues. The V end lost 3 bases, the J end lost 1 base, and 11 bases lay between the germline ends. Germline lookup yields CDR1 DFQATT and CDR2 SNEGSKA (reference sequence). CDR3 amino acids: CSAREGGGTDTQYF. CDR3 coding DNA: TGCAGTGCTAGGGAGGGGGGTGGCACAGATACGCAGTATTTT.

J is TRBJ2-1 and V is TRBV12-3 or TRBV12-4; D gene uncertain. Deletions cut 3 bases from V and 3 bases from J, with 9 bases between. CDR3 length: 14 residues. The CDR3 spells CASSFGSFYNEQFF. The CDR3 DNA sequence: TGTGCCAGCAGTTTCGGTAGTTTCTACAATGAGCAGTTCTTC.

The CDR3 nucleotides are TGCAGTGCTAGATCGGTGTCGAGCGGGGGCTCCTACGAGCAGTACTTC. This codes for CSARSVSSGGSYEQYF. This chain connects TRBV20-1 to TRBJ2-7, with 8 bases fitting TRBD2. Per the germline V gene, CDR1 is DFQATT and CDR2 is SNEGSKA (reference sequence). CDR3 length equals 16 residues. V shed 2 bases, J shed 0 bases, and the junction held 9 bases outside the gene matches.

The chain combines TRBV6-1 with TRBJ2-2; D uncertain. The germline V gene has CDR1 MNHNS and CDR2 SASEGT. Trimming left V 5 bases short and J 3 bases short, with 7 bases between. This CDR3 is 13 amino acids long. The CDR3 bases are TGTGCCAGCAGTCTTAAATACACCGGGGAGCTGTTTTTT. Translated, it gives CASSLKYTGELFF.

This clonotype was observed a few times. This chain uses TRBV7-3 with TRBJ2-5; 7 positions agree with TRBD1. The germline gives CDR1 SGHTA, CDR2 FQGTGA. V was pared by 5 bases and J by 5 bases, with 5 bases of the junction left unmatched. The CDR3 runs to 13 residues. The CDR3: CASSITGEETQYF. The CDR3 nucleotides read TGTGCCAGCAGCATTACAGGGGAGGAGACCCAGTACTTC.

The rearrangement links TRBV5-1 to TRBJ2-5; D is unclear. The germline CDR1 and CDR2 sequences are SGHRS and YFSETQ. The V gene lost 10 bases and the J gene lost 5 bases, with 6 bases spanning the gap. This CDR3 is built from 9 residues. The CDR3, as DNA: TGCGCCTGGCAGGAGACCCAGTACTTC. It specifies CAWQETQYF.

J is TRBJ2-5 and V is TRBV6-2 or TRBV6-3; the D gene is possibly TRBD1 (6 bases). This CDR3 contains 16 residues. Germline loops: CDR1 MNHEY, CDR2 SVGEGT. Trimming shortened V by 0 bases and J by 0 bases, and 11 bases separated the two germline ends. The CDR3 region is CASSYSTGRYQETQYF. In nucleotides, the CDR3 is TGTGCCAGCAGTTACTCGACAGGACGCTACCAAGAGACCCAGTACTTC.

This clonotype was seen ten or more times. In DNA, the CDR3 is TGTGCCAGCAGCTTTAGTCCCGGGACGGGGAACACTGAAGCTTTCTTT. Protein sequence: CASSFSPGTGNTEAFF. V is TRBV7-9 and J is TRBJ1-1, with TRBD1 as a possible D gene (5 bases). Germline V lookup: CDR1 SEHNR, CDR2 FQNEAQ (reference sequence). The V and J ends lost 3 bases and 1 base respectively, with 15 bases between them. This CDR3 is built from 16 residues.

This clonotype has more than one count but fewer than ten. The chain recombines TRBV5-1 with TRBJ2-7; D is uncertain. CDR1 is SGHRS, CDR2 YFSETQ, per germline. The CDR3 contains 13 residues. With 1 base removed from V and 1 base from J, the gap between germline ends came to 6 bases. In nucleotides, the CDR3 is TGCGCCAGCAGCTTGATCACTTCCTACGAGCAGTACTTC. Translated, it gives CASSLITSYEQYF.

The table lists this clonotype with a few counts. This chain connects TRBV13 to TRBJ2-2, with D possibly matching TRBD2 (5 bases). V was clipped by 3 bases and J by 4 bases, with 9 bases between them. This CDR3 is 14 amino acids long. The germline V gene has CDR1 PRHDT and CDR2 FYEKMQ (reference sequence). This CDR3 reads CASSFLASTGELFF. In DNA, the CDR3 is TGTGCCAGCAGCTTCCTAGCCTCCACCGGGGAGCTGTTTTTT. Combining the CDR3 with reference TRBV13 and TRBJ2-2 gives the whole variable domain AAGVIQSPRHLIKEKRETATLKCYPIPRHDTVYWYQQGPGQDPQFLISFYEKMQSDKGSIPDRFSAQQFSDYHSELNMSSLELGDSALYFCASSFLASTGELFFGEGSRLTVL.

The table lists this clonotype with many counts. The chain links TRBV28 to TRBJ2-6; 9 bases map to TRBD1. The CDR3 is 18 amino acids. Unmatched junction bases numbered 9, after V lost 6 bases and J lost 0 bases. Looked up from germline, CDR1 is MDHEN and CDR2 is SYDVKM. As DNA, the CDR3 is TGTGCCAGCAGACCTGACAGGGGGTTTTACTCTGGGGCCAACGTCCTGACTTTC. Its protein product is CASRPDRGFYSGANVLTF. Full variable domain (remainder filled in from reference TRBV28 and TRBJ2-6): DVKVTQSSRYLVKRTGEKVFLECVQDMDHENMFWYRQDPGLGLRLIYFSYDVKMKEKGDIPEGYSVSREKKERFSLILESASTNQTSMYLCASRPDRGFYSGANVLTFGAGSRLTVL.

In this sample, this clonotype turned up a few times. This chain connects TRBV29-1 to TRBJ2-7; D call uncertain. CDR1 is SQVTM, CDR2 ANQGSEA, per germline. This CDR3 region has 12 residues. The V and J ends lost 7 bases and 3 bases respectively, with 13 bases between them. CDR3 DNA sequence: TGCAGCGCTTTGGACGGCTACTACGAGCAGTACTTC. It specifies CSALDGYYEQYF.

This chain links TRBV11-3 with TRBJ2-5; possible D gene TRBD2, 6 bases. Germline CDR1 is SGHNT and CDR2 is YENEEA. The V end was cut by 3 bases, the J end by 4 bases, with 9 bases between. The length of the CDR3 is 13 residues. The CDR3 DNA reads TGTGCCAGCAGCTTCCTGGAGGGAGAGACCCAGTACTTC. This encodes CASSFLEGETQYF.

The CDR3 DNA follows: TGTGCCAGCAGTTTCGGTAGGGCTAGCGGGAGAACAGATACGCAGTATTTT. Amino acids: CASSFGRASGRTDTQYF. The V and J genes are TRBV12-3 or TRBV12-4 and TRBJ2-3, with 10 bases that match TRBD2. The CDR3 spans 17 residues. V lost 3 bases, J lost 3 bases, and 9 bases stayed unmatched.

This clonotype was seen only a few times. V is TRBV4-1 and J is TRBJ1-1, with a possible D match to TRBD1 (5 bases). The CDR3 runs to 14 residues. V gave up 2 bases and J gave up 0 bases, with 7 bases separating them. The germline V gene has CDR1 MGHRA and CDR2 YSYEKL. The CDR3 nucleotides read TGCGCCAGCAGCCAATTGGGGCTGAACACTGAAGCTTTCTTT. Encoded protein: CASSQLGLNTEAFF.

V and J are TRBV4-3 and TRBJ2-5; 7 bases map to TRBD2. This CDR3 contains 15 residues. Per the germline V gene, CDR1 is LGHNA and CDR2 is YSLEER. Unmatched junction bases numbered 7, after V lost 1 base and J lost 5 bases. The CDR3 nucleotides are TGCGCCAGCAGCCAAGGGACGGGAGGTCGGGAGACCCAGTACTTC. Translated, it gives CASSQGTGGRETQYF.

This chain joins TRBV28 and TRBJ1-2; D is unresolved. From germline, CDR1 is MDHEN and CDR2 SYDVKM. V was cut by 3 bases and J by 7 bases, with 6 bases left in between. The CDR3 covers 11 residues. CDR3 in DNA: TGTGCCAGCAGTTTCGAGTTTGGCTACACCTTC. This translates into CASSFEFGYTF.